This TCR beta chain was found in a study of response to subunit inactivated influenza vaccine. General study results and limits: New T cells are recruited in small numbers by each seasonal influenza vaccination, according to the authors' suggestion.

A single record per CDR3 protein comes from TCRdb applying MiXCR to the RT-PCR reads. The table has about 520,000 distinct CDR3 sequences, 25% seen once. For this clonotype: Its antigen is undetermined.

Unmatched junction bases numbered 9, after V lost 7 bases and J lost 6 bases. The CDR3 spans 14 residues. In germline, CDR1 is SNHLY, CDR2 FYNNEI. The receptor was isolated from a man aged 45-65 years who received an inactivated influenza vaccine. The chain combines TRBV2 with TRBJ2-1, with 7 nucleotides matching TRBD2. The material sequenced was CD4+ T cells sorted from PBMCs, taken about 5 days after vaccination. CDR3 sequence: CASTFGRDANEQFF. The CDR3 DNA is TGTGCCAGCACTTTTGGGAGGGACGCCAATGAGCAGTTCTTC. Combining the CDR3 with reference TRBV2 and TRBJ2-1 gives the whole variable domain EPEVTQTPSHQVTQMGQEVILRCVPISNHLYFYWYRQILGQKVEFLVSFYNNEISEKSEIFDDQFSVERPDGSNFTLKIRSTKLEDSAMYFCASTFGRDANEQFFGPGTRLTVL.